This T cell receptor (beta chain) was sequenced during a study of shared clonotypes between healthy human individuals. Assay used: immunoSEQ multiplex PCR; TCRdb lists only in-frame clones, some missing. The sample includes approximately 720,000 clones, approximately 90% seen only once; the top ten take 20% to 25%. CD8 cells regarded as naive lacked CD45RO, were positively chosen for CCR7, and omitted terminally differentiated effector memory CD45RA+ cells. Germline V gives CDR1 MNHNY, CDR2 SVGAGI (reference sequence). The junction had 6 bases not matched to a gene; V was cut back by 6 bases and J by 4 bases. The CDR3 runs to 14 residues.

This chain links TRBV6-6 with TRBJ2-5, with TRBD1 identical over 9 bases. Sequences were obtained from naive CD8+ T cells sorted from blood. This TCR derives from a man between 25 and 39 years old in good health. CDR3 amino acids: CASSRDRARETQYF. The CDR3 region has the DNA TGTGCCAGCAGCCGGGACAGGGCGCGAGAGACCCAGTACTTC.